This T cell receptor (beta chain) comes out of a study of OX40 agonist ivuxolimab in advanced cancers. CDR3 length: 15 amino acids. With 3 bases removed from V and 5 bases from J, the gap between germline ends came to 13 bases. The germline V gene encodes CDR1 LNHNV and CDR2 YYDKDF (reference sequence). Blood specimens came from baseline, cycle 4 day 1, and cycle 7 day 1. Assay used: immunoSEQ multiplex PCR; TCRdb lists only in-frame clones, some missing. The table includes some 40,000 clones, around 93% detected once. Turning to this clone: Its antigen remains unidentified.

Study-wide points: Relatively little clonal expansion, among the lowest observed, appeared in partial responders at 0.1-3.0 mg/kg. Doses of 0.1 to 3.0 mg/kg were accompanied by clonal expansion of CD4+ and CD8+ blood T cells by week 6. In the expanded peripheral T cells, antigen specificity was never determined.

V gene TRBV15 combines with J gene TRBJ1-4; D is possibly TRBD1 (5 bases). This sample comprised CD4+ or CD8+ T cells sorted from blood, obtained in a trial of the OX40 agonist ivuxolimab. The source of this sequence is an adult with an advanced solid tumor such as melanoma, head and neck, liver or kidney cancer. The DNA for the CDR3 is TGTGCCACCAGCAGCGTTGTGGGGGGAAATGAAAAACTGTTTTTT. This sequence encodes CATSSVVGGNEKLFF. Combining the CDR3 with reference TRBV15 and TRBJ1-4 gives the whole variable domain DAMVIQNPRYQVTQFGKPVTLSCSQTLNHNVMYWYQQKSSQAPKLLFHYYDKDFNNEADTPDNFQSRRPNTSFCFLDIRSPGLGDTAMYLCATSSVVGGNEKLFFGSGTQLSVL.